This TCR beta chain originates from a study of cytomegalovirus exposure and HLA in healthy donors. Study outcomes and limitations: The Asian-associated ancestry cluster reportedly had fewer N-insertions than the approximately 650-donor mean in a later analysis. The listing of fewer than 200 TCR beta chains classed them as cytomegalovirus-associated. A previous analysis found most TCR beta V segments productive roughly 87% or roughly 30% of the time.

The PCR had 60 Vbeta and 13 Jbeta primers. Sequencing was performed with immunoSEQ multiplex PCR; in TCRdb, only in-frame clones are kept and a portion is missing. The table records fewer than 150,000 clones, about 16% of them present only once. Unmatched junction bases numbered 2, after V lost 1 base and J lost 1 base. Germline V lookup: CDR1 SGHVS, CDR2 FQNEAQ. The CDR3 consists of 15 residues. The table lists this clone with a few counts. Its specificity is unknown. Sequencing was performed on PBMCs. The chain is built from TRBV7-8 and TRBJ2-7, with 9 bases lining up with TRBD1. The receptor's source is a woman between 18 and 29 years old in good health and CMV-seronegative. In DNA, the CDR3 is TGTGCCAGCAGCTTAGTGGGACAGGGTTCCTACGAGCAGTACTTC. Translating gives CASSLVGQGSYEQYF.